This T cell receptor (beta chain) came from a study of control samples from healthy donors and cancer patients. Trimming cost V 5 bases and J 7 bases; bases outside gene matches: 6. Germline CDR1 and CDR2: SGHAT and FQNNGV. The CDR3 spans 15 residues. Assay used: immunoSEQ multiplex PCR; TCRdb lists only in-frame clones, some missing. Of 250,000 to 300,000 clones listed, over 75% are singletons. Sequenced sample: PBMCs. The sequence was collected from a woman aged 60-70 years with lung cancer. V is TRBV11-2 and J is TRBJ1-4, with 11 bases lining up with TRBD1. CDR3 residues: CASSPRTGGGEKLFF. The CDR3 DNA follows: TGTGCCAGCAGCCCAAGGACAGGGGGCGGTGAAAAACTGTTTTTT.